A selection of T cell receptor beta chains follows, all from one sample in a study of PD-1 blockade in classical Hodgkin lymphoma. Some clones are missing from TCRdb's copy, which holds only in-frame ones; the method was immunoSEQ multiplex PCR. Of 90,000 to 100,000 clones in the sample, roughly 89% were seen once. Sequencing used peripheral blood mononuclear cells (PBMCs), obtained before the second cycle of nivolumab. The receptors stem from a human donor with classical Hodgkin lymphoma. CDR3s include the opening cysteine and the closing phenylalanine or tryptophan. The D gene is left open where the match is weak. Only part of the rows carry a size: once, few, many, or a class if the clone is expanded.

v_gene	len	j_gene	abundance	d_gene	CDR3aa	CDR3nt
TRBV7-6	14	TRBJ1-1	.	TRBD1	CASSLVQGPGEAFF	TGTGCCAGCAGCTTGGTACAGGGGCCTGGTGAAGCTTTCTTT
TRBV5-6	13	TRBJ2-7	.	.	CASRVAGHYEQYF	TGTGCCAGCAGAGTGGCAGGTCATTACGAGCAGTACTTC
TRBV7-7	14	TRBJ2-7	.	TRBD1	CASSRGQGSNEQYF	TGTGCCAGCAGCCGAGGACAGGGTAGCAACGAGCAGTACTTC
TRBV6-1	17	TRBJ1-5	.	TRBD1	CASSDPLSQGARQPQHF	TGTGCCAGCAGTGACCCCCTCTCCCAGGGGGCTCGGCAGCCCCAGCATTTT
TRBV28	16	TRBJ2-2	.	.	CASSSPSTRLTGELFF	TGTGCCAGCAGCTCCCCATCTACACGCTTAACCGGGGAGCTGTTTTTT
TRBV28	16	TRBJ2-3	few	.	CASRPPGGLGTDTQYF	TGTGCCAGCAGACCCCCAGGCGGACTGGGCACAGATACGCAGTATTTT
TRBV18	16	TRBJ2-2	once	TRBD1	CASSLGTAPNTGELFF	TGTGCCAGCTCACTTGGGACAGCCCCTAACACCGGGGAGCTGTTTTTT
TRBV10-3	15	TRBJ2-1	.	.	CAISESNPGWDEQFF	TGTGCCATCAGTGAGTCGAACCCGGGGTGGGATGAGCAGTTCTTC
TRBV6-6	15	TRBJ2-7	.	.	CASSASQNPFYEQYF	TGTGCCAGCAGTGCCTCCCAGAACCCCTTCTACGAGCAGTACTTC
TRBV4-1	15	TRBJ2-7	.	TRBD1	CASSRTQGVVYEQYF	TGCGCCAGCAGCCGAACACAGGGGGTGGTGTACGAGCAGTACTTC
TRBV6-5	14	TRBJ1-2	few	.	CATAPGFPNYGYTF	TGTGCCACCGCTCCAGGGTTTCCTAACTATGGCTACACCTTC
TRBV2	15	TRBJ2-1	few	.	CASSAGQGLMNEQFF	TGTGCCAGCAGTGCCGGGCAGGGGCTAATGAATGAGCAGTTCTTC
TRBV27	14	TRBJ2-2	.	TRBD1	CASVRTGGYGELFF	TGTGCCAGCGTAAGGACAGGGGGTTACGGGGAGCTGTTTTTT
TRBV11-3	17	TRBJ2-1	once	.	CASSLGAGRSSYNEQFF	TGTGCCAGCAGCTTAGGTGCGGGACGGAGCTCCTACAATGAGCAGTTCTTC
TRBV5-4	17	TRBJ2-1	.	TRBD2	CASSHPGLGASYNEQFF	TGTGCCAGCAGCCATCCGGGACTAGGTGCCTCCTACAATGAGCAGTTCTTC
TRBV2	13	TRBJ2-7	.	.	CASMTSFSYEQYF	TGTGCCAGCATGACAAGCTTTTCCTACGAGCAGTACTTC
TRBV27	13	TRBJ2-5	.	.	CASSLVVGETQYF	TGTGCCAGCAGTTTGGTTGTCGGAGAGACCCAGTACTTC
TRBV19	11	TRBJ2-1	.	.	CASSISNEQFF	TGTGCCAGTAGTATTTCCAATGAGCAGTTCTTC